This T cell receptor (beta chain) was captured in a study of cytomegalovirus exposure and HLA in healthy donors. Overall study results and limits: Indistinguishable V segments such as TRBV6-2 and TRBV6-3 were excluded.

As to this clone: What it binds is not known.

The PCR ran on 60 Vbeta and 13 Jbeta primers. The table came from immunoSEQ multiplex PCR; TCRdb's copy has only in-frame clones and leaves some out. This table holds 130,000 or so clones, 75% to 80% found once. The CDR3 length is 15 residues. Germline CDR1 reads MDHEN; CDR2 reads SYDVKM. The trim removed 6 bases at V and 4 bases at J, leaving 9 bases unmatched. The chain links TRBV28 to TRBJ2-7, with 10 bases identical to TRBD1. The sample taken for sequencing was PBMCs. This clonotype originated in a woman aged 40-49 years in good health and CMV-seronegative. CDR3 sequence reads: CASRPRQGAGYEQYF. The CDR3 DNA reads as TGTGCCAGCAGACCTCGACAGGGGGCAGGATACGAGCAGTACTTC.